The clone carrying this T cell receptor beta chain was observed many times. The antigen is undetermined. Trimming removed 0 bases from V and 3 bases from J, with 6 bases in between. The CDR3 length is 13 residues. Through Arm-PCR of CDR3 regions and iRepertoire HTBI primers, TCR beta libraries were built. From the multiplex PCR reads, TCRdb called clonotypes with MiXCR, one entry per CDR3 protein. The repertoire holds hundreds of thousands of distinct CDR3 sequences, with 15% to 20% as singletons. The sample is drawn from a study of regulatory T cells in long-lasting Graves disease. Whole-study findings and limits: Whereas new patients shared 966 public clonotypes, persistent patients shared more, at 2,500 to 3,500. Persistent disease was associated with favored TRBV28 usage and with favored use of TRBJ1-2 and TRBJ2-5.

Time point in this sample: persistent/refractory GD, antithyroid drugs over 5 years with positive TRAb. The TCR library was made from RNA that had been extracted from PBMCs in TRIzol. The source of the patients was an endocrinology department in Xi'an, China. This TCR was recovered from a female donor with Graves disease. The sample here was peripheral blood mononuclear cells (PBMCs), taken when the disease was refractory, from a patient treated with antithyroid drugs. V is TRBV12-3 or TRBV12-4 and J is TRBJ2-7; D remains ambiguous. The CDR3 DNA sequence: TGTGCCAGCAGTTTAGCCGTGTACTACGAGCAGTACTTC. Protein sequence: CASSLAVYYEQYF.